This T cell receptor (beta chain) emerged from a study of CD8+ T cells in alopecia areata. Whole-study context: Each day, treated patients took oral tofacitinib twice, at 5 to 10 mg per dose. Points from the study as a whole: Tofacitinib did not eliminate many expanded lesional clones from scalp or blood.

Stated treatment: oral pan-JAK inhibitor, 5-10 mg twice daily. Turning to this clone: Its antigen is as yet unknown.

Trimming at V came to 5 bases and at J to 3 bases, leaving 6 bases not matched to a gene. The CDR3 contains 14 residues. CDR1 is PRHDT and CDR2 is FYEKMQ in the germline V gene (reference sequence). RNA was extracted and reverse transcribed into cDNA as the sequencing template. TCRdb's table, derived via immunoSEQ multiplex PCR, lists solely in-frame clones and lacks some. Seen here are approximately 100,000 clones, roughly three fifths observed once, and the top ten hold around 17%. Sequenced here: CD8+ T cells sorted from blood, sampled between weeks 55 and 65, from a patient treated with tofacitinib. The clonotype was recovered from a human donor with alopecia areata. J is TRBJ2-7 and V is TRBV13, with 8 bases fitting TRBD1. The CDR3 region is CASSLRTGSYEQYF. DNA of the CDR3: TGTGCCAGCAGCCTGCGGACAGGGAGCTACGAGCAGTACTTC.